Presented here are 14 T cell receptor beta chains from one specimen sequenced in a study of beta chain features in type 1 diabetes. Whole-study findings and limits: When Type 1 diabetes patients were examined, their TCRB CDR3s proved moderately but significantly shorter in all four CD4+ subsets.

The study reverse transcribed the entire isolated RNA, so it sequenced expressed TCRB transcripts. Produced via immunoSEQ multiplex PCR; TCRdb's table is partial and in-frame only. Among almost 350,000 clones listed, around 9% were seen once. Their target antigens are unknown. The sequencing input was central memory CD4+ T cells from blood. These TCRs come from a man aged 25-45 years with type 1 diabetes.

This clone was observed a handful of times. V is TRBV6-5 and J is TRBJ2-7, with a possible D match to TRBD2 (6 bases). Germline V CDR1 and CDR2: MNHEY, SVGAGI. CDR3 length: 15 amino acids. V was trimmed by 1 base and J by 7 bases, leaving 17 bases between them. In DNA form, the CDR3 reads TGTGCCAGCAGTTACTGGGACTTCGGGAAAAGAGAGCAGTACTTC. This encodes CASSYWDFGKREQYF.

A few counts support this clone. DNA for the CDR3: TGTGCCAGCTCACCAATAGGACAGGGCACAGATACGCAGTATTTT. It encodes CASSPIGQGTDTQYF. This sequence joins TRBV18 and TRBJ2-3; 7 nucleotides line up with TRBD1. There are 15 residues in the CDR3. The germline V gene has CDR1 KGHSH and CDR2 LQKENI. V lost 2 bases and J lost 1; bases outside the gene matches: 3.

Only a few counts were recorded for this clone. This chain uses TRBV10-2 with TRBJ1-1, with a weak D call TRBD1 (5 bases). This CDR3 is 12 amino acids long. V lost 10 bases and J lost 3, with 12 bases in between. Germline V gives CDR1 WSHSY, CDR2 SAAADI. CDR3 region: CATLDRYTEAFF. The CDR3 region has the DNA TGCGCCACCCTCGACAGATACACTGAAGCTTTCTTT.

In this sample, this clone turned up a few times. The chain joins TRBV4-3 to TRBJ1-5; no clear D gene. From germline, CDR1 is LGHNA and CDR2 YSLEER. V was trimmed by 1 base and J by 9 bases, leaving 13 bases between them. There are 14 residues in the CDR3. CDR3 nucleotide sequence: TGCGCCAGCAGCCAAGTTCATCAGGAGGGGCCCCAGCATTTT. Its translation: CASSQVHQEGPQHF.

This clone has more than one count but fewer than ten. J is TRBJ1-2 and V is TRBV19; TRBD1 aligns across 10 bases. The J segment lost 2 bases and the V segment lost 7 bases, leaving 4 bases of the junction unmatched. The CDR3 consists of 14 residues. Looked up from germline, CDR1 is LNHDA and CDR2 is SQIVND (reference sequence). CDR3 amino acids: CASIPGQGNYGYTF. CDR3 sequence (DNA): TGTGCCAGTATCCCGGGACAGGGGAACTATGGCTACACCTTC.

This clone turned up a few times. The chain recombines TRBV7-8 with TRBJ2-3, with a tentative D call TRBD2 (6 bases). V gave up 5 bases and J gave up 1 base, with 10 bases separating them. CDR3 size: 14 residues. CDR1 and CDR2 (germline): SGHVS, FQNEAQ. CDR3 sequence reads: CASSRGWGTDTQYF. In DNA, the CDR3 is TGTGCCAGCAGCCGGGGGTGGGGCACAGATACGCAGTATTTT.

The gene calls are TRBV7-2 and TRBJ2-5, with TRBD1 identical over 8 bases. V gave up 1 base and J gave up 5 bases; unmatched junction bases: 3. CDR3 length: 14 amino acids. Germline CDR1 SGHTA, CDR2 FQGNSA. The chain's CDR3 is CASSLDRGMETQYF. For the CDR3, the DNA is TGTGCCAGCAGCTTAGACAGGGGGATGGAGACCCAGTACTTC.

The rearrangement joins TRBV19 to TRBJ2-3; D remains unclear. Between the trimmed V and J ends, which lost 3 bases and 6 bases, there was a span of 7 bases. Per germline, CDR1 LNHDA and CDR2 SQIVND (reference sequence). This CDR3 spans 12 amino acids. The chain's CDR3 is CASSIYKDTQYF. CDR3 nucleotides: TGTGCCAGTAGTATCTACAAGGATACGCAGTATTTT. Full variable domain (remainder filled in from reference TRBV19 and TRBJ2-3): DGGITQSPKYLFRKEGQNVTLSCEQNLNHDAMYWYRQDPGQGLRLIYYSQIVNDFQKGDIAEGYSVSREKKESFPLTVTSAQKNPTAFYLCASSIYKDTQYFGPGTRLTVL.

This clone was found a few times. V gene TRBV29-1 combines with J gene TRBJ1-3; D remains unclear. CDR3 length equals 19 residues. Per the germline V gene, CDR1 is SQVTM and CDR2 is ANQGSEA. V lost 0 bases and J lost 0, with 21 bases in between. The CDR3 here is CSVEEFQQRGISSGNTIYF. In nucleotides, the CDR3 is TGCAGCGTTGAAGAATTCCAACAGAGAGGAATTAGCTCTGGAAACACCATATATTTT.

V usage is TRBV20-1 and J usage is TRBJ1-4; the D gene is possibly TRBD1 (6 bases). V was cut by 8 bases and J by 7 bases, with 11 bases left in between. The germline gives CDR1 DFQATT, CDR2 SNEGSKA (reference sequence). The CDR3 has 11 amino acids. The CDR3 DNA sequence: TGCAGTATACCCAGGGGTGAAAAACTGTTTTTT. Translation gives CSIPRGEKLFF.

The chain couples TRBV9 to TRBJ2-5, with 10 bases matching TRBD2. V gave up 2 bases and J gave up 5 bases; unmatched junction bases: 3. The CDR3 is made up of 14 amino acids. Germline V gene sequence: CDR1 SGDLS, CDR2 YYNGEE. In nucleotides, the CDR3 is TGTGCCAGCAGCGTCTCTAGCGGGGGCGAGACCCAGTACTTC. Residues: CASSVSSGGETQYF. Filled out from reference TRBV9 and TRBJ2-5, the complete variable domain reads DSGVTQTPKHLITATGQRVTLRCSPRSGDLSVYWYQQSLDQGLQFLIQYYNGEERAKGNILERFSAQQFPDLHSELNLSSLELGDSALYFCASSVSSGGETQYFGPGTRLLVL.

This clone showed up just a few times. The chain uses TRBV2 and TRBJ1-2; D gene unclear. The CDR3 runs to 14 residues. CDR1 and CDR2 from the germline V gene are SNHLY and FYNNEI. Trimming left V 3 bases short and J 2 bases short, with 10 bases between. The DNA of the CDR3 is TGTGCCAGCAGTGAGAGGGAGGGAAACTATGGCTACACCTTC. The encoded protein is CASSEREGNYGYTF.

This clone occurred a few times. The CDR3 nucleotides are TGTGCCAGCAGCTTAGATTTAGCGGGAAAGCCCCAGCATTTT. Protein sequence: CASSLDLAGKPQHF. The chain couples TRBV7-9 to TRBJ1-5; D not certain. The length of the CDR3 is 14 residues. The germline V and J ends were trimmed by 1 base and 8 bases, with 12 bases remaining between them. Germline V gives CDR1 SEHNR, CDR2 FQNEAQ (reference sequence).

Only a few counts were recorded for this clone. This chain uses TRBV7-9 with TRBJ2-5; D unresolved. The V gene's germline CDR1 is SEHNR and CDR2 FQNEAQ (reference sequence). Trimming took 4 bases from V and 1 from J, leaving 13 bases between them. The CDR3 extends over 15 amino acids. CDR3 nucleotide sequence: TGTGCCAGCAGCTCGGGTAGGGTTTTCCAAGAGACCCAGTACTTC. The encoded protein is CASSSGRVFQETQYF.